These T cell receptor beta chains were read from a single sample in a study of PD-1 and CTLA-4 blockade in melanoma. Libraries were prepared by immunoSEQ multiplex PCR; TCRdb keeps only in-frame clonotypes and omits some of them. The sample includes about 31,000 clones, under 95% of them seen just once. The sequenced sample was CD8+ T cells from peripheral blood, obtained from a patient given anti-PD-1 treatment. The source is a human donor with melanoma. CDR3s include the opening cysteine and the closing phenylalanine or tryptophan. The D gene is left open where the match is weak. Expanded clones get a size class; other rows say once, few or many, or leave the size out.

v_gene: TRBV9
d_gene: TRBD2
j_gene: TRBJ2-1
abundance: .
CDR3nt: TGTGCCAGCAGCCCGTCGAATGGAGCGGGATACAATGAGCAGTTCTTC
CDR3aa: CASSPSNGAGYNEQFF

v_gene: TRBV5-4
d_gene: .
j_gene: TRBJ2-5
abundance: .
CDR3nt: TGTGCCAGCAGCTCGGACCCCGGGGCCCAAGAGACCCAGTACTTC
CDR3aa: CASSSDPGAQETQYF

v_gene: TRBV27
d_gene: .
j_gene: TRBJ1-5
abundance: .
CDR3nt: TGTGCCAGCAGTTTCGGGTATAGCAATCAGCCCCAGCATTTT
CDR3aa: CASSFGYSNQPQHF

v_gene: TRBV4-1
d_gene: .
j_gene: TRBJ1-5
abundance: few
CDR3nt: TGCGCCAGCAGCCAAGATTTGGGGGTAGGCCAGCCCCAGCATTTT
CDR3aa: CASSQDLGVGQPQHF

v_gene: TRBV12-3/TRBV12-4
d_gene: TRBD1
j_gene: TRBJ2-5
abundance: .
CDR3nt: TGTGCCAGCAGTCCGGACAGGGAAGAGACCCAGTACTTC
CDR3aa: CASSPDREETQYF

v_gene: TRBV25-1
d_gene: .
j_gene: TRBJ2-2
abundance: .
CDR3nt: TGTGCCAGCAGTGGGGAAGGCGGGGAGCTGTTTTTT
CDR3aa: CASSGEGGELFF

v_gene: TRBV27
d_gene: TRBD1
j_gene: TRBJ2-2
abundance: .
CDR3nt: TGTGCCAGCAGTTCCGGACAGGCCACCGGGGAGCTGTTTTTT
CDR3aa: CASSSGQATGELFF

v_gene: TRBV24-1
d_gene: .
j_gene: TRBJ2-5
abundance: .
CDR3nt: TGTGCCACCAGTGACCCCCAAGAGACCCAGTACTTC
CDR3aa: CATSDPQETQYF

v_gene: TRBV4-1
d_gene: .
j_gene: TRBJ1-1
abundance: .
CDR3nt: TGCGCCAGCAGCCAAGATTTAGGGACGAACACTGAAGCTTTCTTT
CDR3aa: CASSQDLGTNTEAFF

v_gene: TRBV5-1
d_gene: TRBD2
j_gene: TRBJ2-3
abundance: .
CDR3nt: TGCGCCAGCAGCTTGGTGTATGGGACTAGCGGGGATACAGATACGCAGTATTTT
CDR3aa: CASSLVYGTSGDTDTQYF

v_gene: TRBV27
d_gene: .
j_gene: TRBJ2-1
abundance: .
CDR3nt: TGTGCCAGCAGTTTAACGGATTTGGGACCATACAATGAGCAGTTCTTC
CDR3aa: CASSLTDLGPYNEQFF

v_gene: TRBV6-5
d_gene: .
j_gene: TRBJ2-7
abundance: medium-sized
CDR3nt: TGTGCCACCCCCAGGGCGACAGGCTCCTCTGAGCAGTACTTC
CDR3aa: CATPRATGSSEQYF

v_gene: TRBV7-9
d_gene: .
j_gene: TRBJ2-1
abundance: .
CDR3nt: TGTGCCAGCAGCACCCGGTTGGGTAATGAGCAGTTCTTC
CDR3aa: CASSTRLGNEQFF

v_gene: TRBV5-4
d_gene: TRBD1
j_gene: TRBJ2-3
abundance: .
CDR3nt: TGTGCCAGCACCTCTGACAGGGCACAAACCACAGATACGCAGTATTTT
CDR3aa: CASTSDRAQTTDTQYF

v_gene: TRBV28
d_gene: .
j_gene: TRBJ2-7
abundance: once
CDR3nt: TGTGCCAGCAGTTTATCGGGGGAGATCTACGAGCAGTACTTC
CDR3aa: CASSLSGEIYEQYF

v_gene: TRBV7-9
d_gene: TRBD2
j_gene: TRBJ2-3
abundance: once
CDR3nt: TGTGCCAGCAGTTGGACTAGCGGGGACACAGATACGCAGTATTTT
CDR3aa: CASSWTSGDTDTQYF

v_gene: TRBV5-6
d_gene: .
j_gene: TRBJ1-2
abundance: .
CDR3nt: TGTGCCAGCAGCTTGTACTTTGGGACCTCCTATGGCTACACCTTC
CDR3aa: CASSLYFGTSYGYTF

v_gene: TRBV7-2
d_gene: .
j_gene: TRBJ1-1
abundance: .
CDR3nt: TGTGCCAGCAGCTTAGAGGGCGTTGAAGCTTTCTTT
CDR3aa: CASSLEGVEAFF

v_gene: TRBV12-3/TRBV12-4
d_gene: TRBD1
j_gene: TRBJ1-1
abundance: .
CDR3nt: TGTGCCAGCATCGACAGGGACGGCACTGAAGCTTTCTTT
CDR3aa: CASIDRDGTEAFF

v_gene: TRBV4-1
d_gene: TRBD2
j_gene: TRBJ2-1
abundance: .
CDR3nt: TGCGCCAGCAGCCAAGTGGGCACTAGCGGGAGATATGTCGATGAGCAGTTCTTC
CDR3aa: CASSQVGTSGRYVDEQFF

v_gene: TRBV5-4
d_gene: .
j_gene: TRBJ1-4
abundance: .
CDR3nt: TGTGCCAGCAGCTTGGGGGCAGGTCGTAATGAAAAACTGTTTTTT
CDR3aa: CASSLGAGRNEKLFF

v_gene: TRBV19
d_gene: .
j_gene: TRBJ2-3
abundance: .
CDR3nt: TGTGCCAGTAGTATAGGCGTCGGTACAGGCACAGATACGCAGTATTTT
CDR3aa: CASSIGVGTGTDTQYF

v_gene: TRBV5-1
d_gene: .
j_gene: TRBJ2-7
abundance: .
CDR3nt: TGCGCCAGCAGCCCGACAGAAGGCTACGAGCAGTACTTC
CDR3aa: CASSPTEGYEQYF

v_gene: TRBV4-1
d_gene: .
j_gene: TRBJ2-7
abundance: .
CDR3nt: TGCGCCAGCAGCCAATTCGACAAAGTCTACGAGCAGTACTTC
CDR3aa: CASSQFDKVYEQYF

v_gene: TRBV23-1
d_gene: .
j_gene: TRBJ2-5
abundance: .
CDR3nt: TGCGCCAGCAGTCAATCCTGGCAGGGGGGGGAGACCCAGTACTTC
CDR3aa: CASSQSWQGGETQYF

v_gene: TRBV5-1
d_gene: .
j_gene: TRBJ2-2
abundance: .
CDR3nt: TGCGCCAGCAACGTAGACCCGTCGGCCACCGGGGAGCTGTTTTTT
CDR3aa: CASNVDPSATGELFF

v_gene: TRBV27
d_gene: TRBD2
j_gene: TRBJ2-1
abundance: once
CDR3nt: TGTGCCAGCAGAGAGCTTCTAGCGGATCCTAGCTCCTACAATGAGCAGTTCTTC
CDR3aa: CASRELLADPSSYNEQFF

v_gene: TRBV30
d_gene: TRBD2
j_gene: TRBJ2-1
abundance: once
CDR3nt: TGTGCCTGGGATAGCGGGAGCTCCTACAATGAGCAGTTCTTC
CDR3aa: CAWDSGSSYNEQFF

v_gene: TRBV5-1
d_gene: .
j_gene: TRBJ2-1
abundance: .
CDR3nt: TGCGCCAGCAGCTCCCGTTTGGGAGACAATGAGCAGTTCTTC
CDR3aa: CASSSRLGDNEQFF

v_gene: TRBV27
d_gene: .
j_gene: TRBJ1-1
abundance: .
CDR3nt: TGTGCCAGCAGTTTGAGTTCCCGAACTGAAGCTTTCTTT
CDR3aa: CASSLSSRTEAFF

v_gene: TRBV11-2
d_gene: .
j_gene: TRBJ1-1
abundance: .
CDR3nt: TGTGCCAGCAGCGGGATGGGCCTGATTGAAGCTTTCTTT
CDR3aa: CASSGMGLIEAFF

v_gene: TRBV15
d_gene: .
j_gene: TRBJ2-1
abundance: .
CDR3nt: TGTGCCACCAGCAGAGCCAGGCACAATGAGCAGTTCTTC
CDR3aa: CATSRARHNEQFF

v_gene: TRBV30
d_gene: .
j_gene: TRBJ1-1
abundance: once
CDR3nt: TGTGCCTGGAGTGGAGATAAGGGGGGGAATTTCAACAGAGCTTTCTTT
CDR3aa: CAWSGDKGGNFNRAFF

v_gene: TRBV27
d_gene: .
j_gene: TRBJ2-7
abundance: .
CDR3nt: TGTGCCAGCAGTTTGCCGTATTCCTACGAGCAGTACTTC
CDR3aa: CASSLPYSYEQYF

v_gene: TRBV3-1/TRBV3-2
d_gene: TRBD1
j_gene: TRBJ2-2
abundance: .
CDR3nt: TGTGCCAGCAGCCTTTGGACAGGGGATGCCGGGGAGCTGTTTTTT
CDR3aa: CASSLWTGDAGELFF

v_gene: TRBV7-9
d_gene: .
j_gene: TRBJ2-6
abundance: .
CDR3nt: TGTGCCAGCGGGCGAGTGGGTCGAGATGGGGCCAACGTCCTGACTTTC
CDR3aa: CASGRVGRDGANVLTF

v_gene: TRBV15
d_gene: TRBD2
j_gene: TRBJ2-1
abundance: few
CDR3nt: TGTGCCACCAGTCCACTAGCGGAGCCTTACAATGAGCAGTTCTTC
CDR3aa: CATSPLAEPYNEQFF

v_gene: TRBV10-1
d_gene: .
j_gene: TRBJ2-1
abundance: .
CDR3nt: TGCGCCAGCAGTGAGTCCGACCACCCGCGGCTCAATGAGCAGTTCTTC
CDR3aa: CASSESDHPRLNEQFF

v_gene: TRBV19
d_gene: TRBD1
j_gene: TRBJ2-5
abundance: .
CDR3nt: TGTGCCAGTAGTGCCGACAGGGGTGGGGAGACCCAGTACTTC
CDR3aa: CASSADRGGETQYF